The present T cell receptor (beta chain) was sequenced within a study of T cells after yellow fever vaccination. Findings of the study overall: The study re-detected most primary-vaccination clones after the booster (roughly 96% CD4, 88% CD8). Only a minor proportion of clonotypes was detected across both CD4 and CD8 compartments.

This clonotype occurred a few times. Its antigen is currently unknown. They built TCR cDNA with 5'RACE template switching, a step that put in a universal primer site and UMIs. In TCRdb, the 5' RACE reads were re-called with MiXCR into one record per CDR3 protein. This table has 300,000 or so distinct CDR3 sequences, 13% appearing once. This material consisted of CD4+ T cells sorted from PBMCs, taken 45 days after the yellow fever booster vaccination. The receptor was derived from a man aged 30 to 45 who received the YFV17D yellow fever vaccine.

CDR3 sequence reads: CASSLTDGKETQYF. The CDR3 DNA follows: TGCGCCAGCAGCTTGACCGACGGAAAAGAGACCCAGTACTTC. V is TRBV5-1 and J is TRBJ2-5; D unresolved. This CDR3 has 14 amino acids. Trimming took off 1 base at V and 3 bases at J, with 10 bases between the two ends. Germline CDR1 and CDR2: SGHRS and YFSETQ.